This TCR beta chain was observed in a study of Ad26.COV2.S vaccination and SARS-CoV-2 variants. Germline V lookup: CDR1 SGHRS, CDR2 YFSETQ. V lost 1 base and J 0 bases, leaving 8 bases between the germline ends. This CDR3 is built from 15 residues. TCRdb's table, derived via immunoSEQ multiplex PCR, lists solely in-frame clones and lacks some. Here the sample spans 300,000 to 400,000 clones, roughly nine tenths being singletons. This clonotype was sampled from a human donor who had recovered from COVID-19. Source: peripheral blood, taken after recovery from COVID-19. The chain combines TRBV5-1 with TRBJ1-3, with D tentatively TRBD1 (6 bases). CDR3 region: CASSLRGPSGNTIYF. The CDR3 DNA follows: TGCGCCAGCAGCTTGCGGGGGCCCTCTGGAAACACCATATATTTT.